These T cell receptor beta chains were read from a single sample in a study of CD8+ T cells in alopecia areata. TCRdb's table, derived via immunoSEQ multiplex PCR, lists solely in-frame clones and lacks some. The sample records some 190,000 clones, about half being singletons. Sample: CD8+ T cells sorted from blood, taken around week 53, from a patient treated with tofacitinib. These receptors came from a human donor with alopecia areata. Both conserved end residues are part of each CDR3. A D gene is named only where the DNA matches it firmly. Rows give clone size only sometimes, using once, few, many, or a class for an expanded clone.

v_gene,d_gene,abundance,j_gene,CDR3aa,CDR3nt
TRBV18,NA,NA,TRBJ2-3,CASSPGTADTQYF,TGTGCCAGCTCACCAGGGACGGCAGATACGCAGTATTTT
TRBV14,NA,NA,TRBJ1-4,CASSQFGGTLGNEKLFF,TGTGCCAGCAGCCAATTCGGAGGGACACTAGGAAATGAAAAACTGTTTTTT
TRBV4-3,NA,NA,TRBJ2-3,CASSQEQGEADTQYF,TGCGCCAGCAGCCAAGAGCAGGGTGAGGCAGATACGCAGTATTTT
TRBV7-9,NA,NA,TRBJ1-1,CASSPDPGGAGTEAFF,TGTGCCAGCAGCCCGGACCCTGGGGGCGCGGGCACTGAAGCTTTCTTT
TRBV5-6,NA,NA,TRBJ2-7,CASSDSYEQYF,TGTGCCAGCAGCGACTCCTACGAGCAGTACTTC
TRBV29-1,NA,few,TRBJ2-7,CSVEVPLGEQYF,TGCAGCGTTGAAGTCCCCCTTGGCGAGCAGTACTTC
TRBV27,NA,NA,TRBJ1-5,CASSPSRGENSNQPQHF,TGTGCCAGCAGTCCCTCACGGGGAGAAAATAGCAATCAGCCCCAGCATTTT
TRBV6-6,NA,NA,TRBJ2-5,CASSDPVTRQETQYF,TGTGCCAGCAGTGACCCCGTAACTAGGCAAGAGACCCAGTACTTC
TRBV5-4,NA,once,TRBJ2-1,CASSLDGPYNEQFF,TGTGCCAGCAGCTTGGACGGACCTTACAATGAGCAGTTCTTC
TRBV29-1,TRBD2,NA,TRBJ2-7,CSVVSGTRSTYEQYF,TGCAGCGTCGTCTCCGGGACTAGAAGTACCTACGAGCAGTACTTC
TRBV9,NA,NA,TRBJ2-7,CASSVANSYEQYF,TGTGCCAGCAGCGTAGCTAATTCCTACGAGCAGTACTTC
TRBV15,NA,NA,TRBJ1-1,CATSRVDTEAFF,TGTGCCACCAGCAGAGTGGACACTGAAGCTTTCTTT
TRBV19,TRBD1,NA,TRBJ1-1,CASRRTQGAEAFF,TGTGCCAGTAGGAGAACTCAGGGGGCAGAAGCTTTCTTT
TRBV7-9,NA,NA,TRBJ2-4,CASSLGGNIQYF,TGTGCCAGCAGCTTAGGAGGGAACATTCAGTACTTC
TRBV7-2,TRBD1,NA,TRBJ1-4,CASSLGGGSPNEKLFF,TGTGCCAGCAGCCTCGGAGGGGGCAGCCCTAATGAAAAACTGTTTTTT
TRBV7-2,TRBD1,NA,TRBJ1-1,CASSLAPRTGTKEAFF,TGTGCCAGCAGCTTAGCCCCACGGACAGGGACAAAAGAAGCTTTCTTT
TRBV19,TRBD1,NA,TRBJ1-5,CASRDRGNQPQHF,TGTGCCAGTAGGGACAGGGGAAACCAGCCCCAGCATTTT
TRBV20-1,NA,NA,TRBJ2-1,CSALENEQFF,TGCAGTGCTCTAGAGAATGAGCAGTTCTTC
TRBV5-1,TRBD1,few,TRBJ2-2,CASSPGQGWSGELFF,TGCGCCAGCAGCCCGGGACAGGGTTGGTCCGGGGAGCTGTTTTTT
TRBV6-5,NA,few,TRBJ2-7,CASRKDSNREQYF,TGTGCCAGCAGGAAAGACTCCAACCGCGAGCAGTACTTC
TRBV19,NA,few,TRBJ2-1,CASMERAYNEQFF,TGTGCCAGTATGGAGAGAGCCTACAATGAGCAGTTCTTC
TRBV29-1,NA,NA,TRBJ1-2,CSVVQDSPYASYTF,TGCAGCGTTGTGCAGGACTCCCCTTATGCGAGCTACACCTTC
TRBV30,NA,NA,TRBJ1-2,CAWRKQGPNYGYTF,TGTGCCTGGAGGAAACAGGGACCAAACTATGGCTACACCTTC
TRBV6-6,TRBD2,once,TRBJ2-5,CATETSGGETQYF,TGTGCCACCGAGACTAGCGGGGGGGAGACCCAGTACTTC
TRBV13,NA,NA,TRBJ2-5,CASSWWGGETQYF,TGTGCCAGCAGCTGGTGGGGCGGAGAGACCCAGTACTTC
TRBV27,NA,once,TRBJ1-1,CASSPGGRNTEAFF,TGTGCCAGCAGTCCAGGAGGTCGGAACACTGAAGCTTTCTTT
TRBV27,NA,few,TRBJ2-7,CASSLNLPGEQYF,TGTGCCAGCAGTTTAAACCTACCTGGAGAGCAGTACTTC
TRBV7-9,NA,NA,TRBJ2-7,CASSLGQSGSYEQYF,TGTGCCAGCAGCTTAGGTCAATCGGGTTCCTACGAGCAGTACTTC
TRBV7-3,NA,NA,TRBJ2-5,CASSLTGGQETQYF,TGTGCCAGCAGCTTAACTGGGGGCCAAGAGACCCAGTACTTC
TRBV4-3,NA,NA,TRBJ2-7,CASSQGVGEQYF,TGCGCCAGCAGCCAAGGGGTAGGGGAGCAGTACTTC
TRBV5-1,NA,NA,TRBJ2-2,CASSWRGTGELFF,TGCGCCAGCAGCTGGCGTGGTACCGGGGAGCTGTTTTTT
TRBV29-1,NA,NA,TRBJ1-4,CSGTATNEKLFF,TGCAGCGGGACAGCAACTAATGAAAAACTGTTTTTT
TRBV30,NA,NA,TRBJ2-7,CAWNTGIEQYF,TGTGCCTGGAATACAGGGATCGAGCAGTACTTC
TRBV7-9,NA,once,TRBJ2-5,CASSSFVAPSRETQYF,TGTGCCAGCAGCTCCTTCGTGGCACCTTCGCGAGAGACCCAGTACTTC
TRBV27,NA,NA,TRBJ2-3,CASRGPMTDTQYF,TGTGCCAGCAGGGGCCCGATGACAGATACGCAGTATTTT
TRBV10-3,NA,NA,TRBJ1-6,CAISDPGGLGSPLHF,TGTGCCATCAGTGACCCCGGGGGTCTGGGGTCGCCCCTCCACTTT
TRBV4-3,TRBD1,NA,TRBJ2-1,CASSQEPTGQARYNEQFF,TGCGCCAGCAGCCAAGAGCCTACGGGACAGGCTCGGTACAATGAGCAGTTCTTC
TRBV7-8,NA,NA,TRBJ2-7,CASSEPGPNYEQYF,TGTGCCAGCAGCGAACCGGGACCCAACTACGAGCAGTACTTC
TRBV4-1,NA,many,TRBJ1-1,CASSQQTGTEAFF,TGCGCCAGCAGCCAACAAACAGGTACTGAAGCTTTCTTT
TRBV7-9,NA,NA,TRBJ2-1,CASSLSGEPTGEQFF,TGTGCCAGCAGCTTGTCTGGGGAGCCCACAGGTGAGCAGTTCTTC
TRBV4-1,NA,NA,TRBJ2-7,CASSQGLWYEQYF,TGCGCCAGCAGCCAAGGCCTCTGGTACGAGCAGTACTTC
TRBV14,NA,NA,TRBJ1-1,CASSQVWGAKTEAFF,TGTGCCAGCAGCCAAGTTTGGGGGGCTAAGACTGAAGCTTTCTTT
TRBV5-4,TRBD1,NA,TRBJ1-2,CASSARDRVLAGYTF,TGTGCCAGCAGCGCTCGGGACAGGGTATTGGCTGGCTACACCTTC
TRBV30,NA,once,TRBJ2-6,CAWSGLGQSHSGANVLTF,TGTGCCTGGAGTGGGTTGGGGCAGTCACACTCTGGGGCCAACGTCCTGACTTTC
TRBV5-6,TRBD1,NA,TRBJ1-5,CASSYTGAGNQPQHF,TGTGCCAGCAGCTATACAGGGGCGGGCAATCAGCCCCAGCATTTT
TRBV27,NA,NA,TRBJ1-1,CASSLKATTEAFF,TGTGCCAGCAGTTTAAAGGCGACCACTGAAGCTTTCTTT
TRBV29-1,TRBD1,NA,TRBJ2-7,CSVAGTDWDYEQYF,TGCAGCGTGGCCGGGACAGATTGGGATTACGAGCAGTACTTC
TRBV5-6,TRBD1,few,TRBJ2-1,CASSGQGTHEQFF,TGTGCCAGCAGCGGACAGGGTACGCATGAGCAGTTCTTC
TRBV7-9,TRBD1,few,TRBJ1-1,CASSFPDRVGTEAFF,TGTGCCAGCAGCTTCCCGGACAGGGTCGGCACTGAAGCTTTCTTT
TRBV30,TRBD1,few,TRBJ1-2,CAWSFSAGGNGYTF,TGTGCCTGGAGCTTCTCCGCAGGGGGCAATGGCTACACCTTC
TRBV10-3,NA,few,TRBJ2-2,CAIQDGGTGELFF,TGTGCCATCCAAGACGGAGGCACCGGGGAGCTGTTTTTT
TRBV5-6,TRBD1,few,TRBJ2-7,CASSSSGQGFYEQYF,TGTGCCAGCAGCTCCAGCGGACAGGGCTTCTACGAGCAGTACTTC
TRBV4-3,TRBD2,few,TRBJ2-7,CASSQEPSGSSYEQYF,TGCGCCAGCAGCCAAGAACCTAGCGGGAGCTCCTACGAGCAGTACTTC
TRBV27,NA,NA,TRBJ2-7,CASSSISRDNSYEQYF,TGTGCCAGCAGTTCAATCAGCCGGGACAACTCCTACGAGCAGTACTTC
TRBV20-1,NA,once,TRBJ1-1,CSAQGAFF,TGCAGTGCCCAGGGGGCTTTCTTT